The subject of this entry is one TCR beta chain. The antigen is not known. The record originates from a study of T cell responses to AZD1222 COVID-19 vaccine. Measured with immunoSEQ multiplex PCR; TCRdb has only the in-frame clones, and not every one. The sample table sets out around 140,000 clones. This CDR3 comprises 16 residues. Germline-derived CDR1 and CDR2 are SGHDT and YYEEEE. V shed 1 base and J shed 1 base, with 12 bases lying between them. Whole-study results and caveats: Only six or seven AZD1222 recipients tested seropositive at baseline. Nearly half of spike-specific TCRs reportedly target variant regions that are unmutated in the B.1.351 and B.1.1.7 variants. Spike-spanning, vaccine-associated CD4 TCRs were dominant at 160-218 and 743-854. With two AZD1222 doses given, Spike-specific TCR breadth and depth both rose.

Sequenced material: peripheral blood. The sequence was obtained from an adult in good health. This sequence joins TRBV5-6 and TRBJ2-4; D unclear. The CDR3 reads CASSLLASSAKNIQYF. The CDR3 DNA follows: TGTGCCAGCAGCTTGTTGGCGTCCAGTGCCAAAAACATTCAGTACTTC.